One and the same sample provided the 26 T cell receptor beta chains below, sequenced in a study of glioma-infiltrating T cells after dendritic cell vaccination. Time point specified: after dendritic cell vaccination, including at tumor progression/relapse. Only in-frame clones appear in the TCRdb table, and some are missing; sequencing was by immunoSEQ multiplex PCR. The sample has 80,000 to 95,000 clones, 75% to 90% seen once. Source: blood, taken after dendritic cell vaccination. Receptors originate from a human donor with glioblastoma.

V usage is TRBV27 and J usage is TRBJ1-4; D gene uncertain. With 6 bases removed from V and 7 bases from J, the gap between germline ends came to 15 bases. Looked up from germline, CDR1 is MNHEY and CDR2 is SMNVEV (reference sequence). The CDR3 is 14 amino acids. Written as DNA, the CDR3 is TGTGCCAGCAGCCCCGTCGGGGTCGGTGAAAAACTGTTTTTT. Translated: CASSPVGVGEKLFF.

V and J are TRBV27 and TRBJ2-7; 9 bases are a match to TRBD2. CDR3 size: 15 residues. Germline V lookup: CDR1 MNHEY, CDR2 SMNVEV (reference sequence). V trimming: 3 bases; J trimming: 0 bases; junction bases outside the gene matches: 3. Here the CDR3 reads CASSLGSGSSYEQYF. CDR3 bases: TGTGCCAGCAGTTTGGGTAGCGGGAGCTCCTACGAGCAGTACTTC.

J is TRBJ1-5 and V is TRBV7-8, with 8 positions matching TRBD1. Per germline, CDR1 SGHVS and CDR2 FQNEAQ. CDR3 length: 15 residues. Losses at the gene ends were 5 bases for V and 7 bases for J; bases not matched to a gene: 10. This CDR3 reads CASSPGQGRGQPQHF. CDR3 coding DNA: TGTGCCAGCAGCCCAGGACAGGGAAGGGGGCAGCCCCAGCATTTT.

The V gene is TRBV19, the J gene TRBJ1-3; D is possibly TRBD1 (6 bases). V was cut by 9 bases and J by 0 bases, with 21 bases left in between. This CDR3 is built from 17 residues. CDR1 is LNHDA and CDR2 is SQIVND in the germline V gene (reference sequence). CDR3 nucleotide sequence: TGTGCCAGCAAAGTAAGGGGGAACAGGATCTCTGGAAACACCATATATTTT. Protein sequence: CASKVRGNRISGNTIYF.

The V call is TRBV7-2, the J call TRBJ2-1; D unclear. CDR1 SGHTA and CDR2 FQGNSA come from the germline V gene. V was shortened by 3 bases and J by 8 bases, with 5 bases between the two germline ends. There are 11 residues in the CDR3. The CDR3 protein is CASSFEDEQFF. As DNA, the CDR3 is TGTGCCAGCAGCTTCGAGGATGAGCAGTTCTTC.

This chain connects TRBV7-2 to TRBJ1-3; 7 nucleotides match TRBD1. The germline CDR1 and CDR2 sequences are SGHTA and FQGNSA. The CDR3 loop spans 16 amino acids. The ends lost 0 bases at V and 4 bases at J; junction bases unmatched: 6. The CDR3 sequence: CASSLADRVGGNTIYF. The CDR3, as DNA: TGTGCCAGCAGCTTAGCTGACAGGGTGGGCGGAAACACCATATATTTT.

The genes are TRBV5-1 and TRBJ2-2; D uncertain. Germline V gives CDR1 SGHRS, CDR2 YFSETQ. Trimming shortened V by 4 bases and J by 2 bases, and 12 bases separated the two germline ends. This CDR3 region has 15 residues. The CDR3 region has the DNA TGCGCCAGCAGCCTAACGACTCCTAACACCGGGGAGCTGTTTTTT. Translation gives CASSLTTPNTGELFF.

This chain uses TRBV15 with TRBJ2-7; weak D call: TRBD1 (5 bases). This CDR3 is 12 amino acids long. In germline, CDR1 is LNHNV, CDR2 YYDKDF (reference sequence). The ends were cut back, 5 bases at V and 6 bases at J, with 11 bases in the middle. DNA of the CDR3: TGTGCCACCAGCCAAGACAGATCCGAGCAGTACTTC. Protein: CATSQDRSEQYF.

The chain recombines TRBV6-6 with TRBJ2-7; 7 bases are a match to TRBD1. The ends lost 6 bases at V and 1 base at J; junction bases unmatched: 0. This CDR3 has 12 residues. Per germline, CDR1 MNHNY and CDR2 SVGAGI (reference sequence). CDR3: CASRTGSYEQYF. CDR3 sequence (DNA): TGTGCCAGCAGGACAGGGTCCTACGAGCAGTACTTC.

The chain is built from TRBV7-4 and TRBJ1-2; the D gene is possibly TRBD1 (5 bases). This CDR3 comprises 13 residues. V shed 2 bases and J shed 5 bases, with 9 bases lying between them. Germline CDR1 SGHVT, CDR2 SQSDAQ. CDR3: CASSLLTVYGYTF. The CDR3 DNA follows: TGTGCCAGCAGCTTACTGACAGTATATGGCTACACCTTC.

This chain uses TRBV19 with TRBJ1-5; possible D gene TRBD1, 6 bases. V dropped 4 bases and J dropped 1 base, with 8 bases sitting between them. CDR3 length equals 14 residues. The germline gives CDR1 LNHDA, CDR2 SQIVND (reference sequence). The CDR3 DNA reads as TGTGCCAGTAGTACAGACAGGAGCAATCAGCCCCAGCATTTT. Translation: CASSTDRSNQPQHF.

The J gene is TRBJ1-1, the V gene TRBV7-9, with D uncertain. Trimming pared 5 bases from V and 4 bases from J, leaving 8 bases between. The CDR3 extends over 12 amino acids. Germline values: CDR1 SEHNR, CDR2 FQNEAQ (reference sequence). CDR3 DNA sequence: TGTGCCAGCAGCACGTACGGCACTGAAGCTTTCTTT. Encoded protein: CASSTYGTEAFF.

The CDR3 DNA reads as TGCGCCAGCAGCTTTCCGGGGGATCAAGAGACCCAGTACTTC. This translates into CASSFPGDQETQYF. The V and J genes are TRBV4-1 and TRBJ2-5, with D possibly being TRBD2 (6 bases). CDR3 length equals 14 residues. Per the germline V gene, CDR1 is MGHRA and CDR2 is YSYEKL. Trimming took 5 bases from V and 2 from J, leaving 12 bases between them.

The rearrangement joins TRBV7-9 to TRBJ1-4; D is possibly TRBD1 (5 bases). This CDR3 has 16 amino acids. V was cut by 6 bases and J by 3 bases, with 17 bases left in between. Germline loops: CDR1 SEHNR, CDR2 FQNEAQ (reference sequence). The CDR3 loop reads CASRLGRGRANEKLFF. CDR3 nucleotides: TGTGCCAGCAGGCTGGGTAGGGGCCGGGCTAATGAAAAACTGTTTTTT. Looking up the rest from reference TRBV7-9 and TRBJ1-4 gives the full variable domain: DTGVSQNPRHKITKRGQNVTFRCDPISEHNRLYWYRQTLGQGPEFLTYFQNEAQLEKSRLLSDRFSAERPKGSFSTLEIQRTEQGDSAMYLCASRLGRGRANEKLFFGSGTQLSVL.

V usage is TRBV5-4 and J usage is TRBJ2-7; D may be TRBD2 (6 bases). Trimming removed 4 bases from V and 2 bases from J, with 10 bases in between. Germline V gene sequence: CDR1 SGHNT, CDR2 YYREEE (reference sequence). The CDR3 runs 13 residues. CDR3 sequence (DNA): TGTGCCAGCAGCGCTGGGACTCCCTACGAGCAGTACTTC. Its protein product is CASSAGTPYEQYF.

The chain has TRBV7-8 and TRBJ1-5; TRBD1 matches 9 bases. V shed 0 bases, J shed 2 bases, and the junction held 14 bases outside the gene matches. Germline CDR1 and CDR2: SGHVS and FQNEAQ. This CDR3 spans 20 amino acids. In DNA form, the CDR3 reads TGTGCCAGCAGCTTAGCCGTATCGCTACAGGGGGCAGGTCGCAATCAGCCCCAGCATTTT. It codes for CASSLAVSLQGAGRNQPQHF.

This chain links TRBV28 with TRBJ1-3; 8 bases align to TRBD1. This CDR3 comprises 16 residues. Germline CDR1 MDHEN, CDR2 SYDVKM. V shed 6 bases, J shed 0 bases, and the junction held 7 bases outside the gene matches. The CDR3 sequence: CASSVSGGPSGNTIYF. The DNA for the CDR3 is TGTGCCAGCAGCGTCTCAGGGGGCCCCTCTGGAAACACCATATATTTT.

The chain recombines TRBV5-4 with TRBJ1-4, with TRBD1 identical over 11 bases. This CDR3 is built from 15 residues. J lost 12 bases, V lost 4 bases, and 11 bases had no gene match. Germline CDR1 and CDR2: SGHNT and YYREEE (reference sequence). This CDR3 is CASSSGQGASKELFF. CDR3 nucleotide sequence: TGTGCCAGCAGCAGTGGACAGGGGGCGAGTAAGGAACTGTTTTTT.

CDR3 sequence (DNA): TGCGCCAGCAGCTGGACAGGGGATCCTTATTATGAAAAACTGTTTTTT. It translates to CASSWTGDPYYEKLFF. V and J are TRBV5-1 and TRBJ1-4; TRBD1 aligns across 9 bases. The CDR3 runs 16 residues. Trimming cost V 3 bases and J 6 bases; bases outside gene matches: 9. CDR1 and CDR2 from the germline V gene are SGHRS and YFSETQ.

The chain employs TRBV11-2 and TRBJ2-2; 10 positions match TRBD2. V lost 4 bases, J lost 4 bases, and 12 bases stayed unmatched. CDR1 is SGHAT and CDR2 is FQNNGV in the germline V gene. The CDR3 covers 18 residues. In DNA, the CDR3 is TGTGCCAGCAGCTCACGCCTCGGACTAGCGGACAGCACCGGGGAGCTGTTTTTT. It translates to CASSSRLGLADSTGELFF.

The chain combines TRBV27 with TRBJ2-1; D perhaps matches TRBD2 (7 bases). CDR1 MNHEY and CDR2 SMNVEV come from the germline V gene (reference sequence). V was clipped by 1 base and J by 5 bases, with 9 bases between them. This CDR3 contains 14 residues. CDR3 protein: CASSLWGGHNEQFF. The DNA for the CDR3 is TGTGCCAGCAGTTTATGGGGGGGGCACAATGAGCAGTTCTTC.

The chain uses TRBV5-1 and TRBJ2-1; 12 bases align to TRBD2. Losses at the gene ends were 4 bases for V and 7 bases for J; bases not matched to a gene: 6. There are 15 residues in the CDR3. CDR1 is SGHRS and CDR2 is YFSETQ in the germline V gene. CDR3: CASSIGTSGFNEQFF. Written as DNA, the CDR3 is TGCGCCAGCAGCATCGGGACTAGCGGGTTTAATGAGCAGTTCTTC.

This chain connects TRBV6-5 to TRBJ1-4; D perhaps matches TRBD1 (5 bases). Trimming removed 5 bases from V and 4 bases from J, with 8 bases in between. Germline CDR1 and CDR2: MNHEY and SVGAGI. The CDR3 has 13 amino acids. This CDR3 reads CASSRQINEKLFF. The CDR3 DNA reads TGTGCCAGCAGTCGACAGATTAATGAAAAACTGTTTTTT.

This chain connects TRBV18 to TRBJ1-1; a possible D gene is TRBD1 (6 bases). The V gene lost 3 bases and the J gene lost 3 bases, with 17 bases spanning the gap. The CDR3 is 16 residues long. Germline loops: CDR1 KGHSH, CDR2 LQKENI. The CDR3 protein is CASSPTGLRGDTEAFF. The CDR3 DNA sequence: TGTGCCAGCTCACCTACAGGGCTCCGGGGGGACACTGAAGCTTTCTTT.

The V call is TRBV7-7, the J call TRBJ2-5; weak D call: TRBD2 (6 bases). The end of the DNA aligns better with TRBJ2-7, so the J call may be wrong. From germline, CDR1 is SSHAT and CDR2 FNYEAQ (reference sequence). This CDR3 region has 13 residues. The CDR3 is CASSWDLDYEQYF. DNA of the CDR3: TGTGCCAGCAGCTGGGACTTGGACTACGAGCAGTACTTC.

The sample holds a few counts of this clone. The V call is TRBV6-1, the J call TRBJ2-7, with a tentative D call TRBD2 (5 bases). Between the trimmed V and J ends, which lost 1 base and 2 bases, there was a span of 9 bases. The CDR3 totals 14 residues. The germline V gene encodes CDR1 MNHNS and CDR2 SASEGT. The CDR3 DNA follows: TGTGCCAGCAGTGAAGGGGATAGCGCCTACGAGCAGTACTTC. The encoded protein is CASSEGDSAYEQYF.